Listed below are T cell receptor beta chains from one sample, sequenced in a study of blood T cell repertoires in COVID-19. Clones were read by immunoSEQ multiplex PCR, and TCRdb kept only the in-frame ones, dropping some. This table has fewer than 60,000 clones, approximately 83% appearing once. Specimen: peripheral blood. The source is a man aged 70 or older with active COVID-19. CDR3s include the opening cysteine and the closing phenylalanine or tryptophan. The order of the fields is D gene, clone size, J gene, V gene, CDR3 protein, CDR3 DNA. A D gene is named only where the DNA matches it firmly. Size is omitted from some rows. Given values are once, few, many or a class for expanded clones.

>TRBD1|once|TRBJ2-7|TRBV4-1
CASSHEPGQGYHEQYF
TGCGCCAGCAGCCACGAACCGGGACAGGGTTACCACGAGCAGTACTTC
>TRBD1|NA|TRBJ2-3|TRBV5-1
CASSSRQGADTQYF
TGCGCCAGCAGCTCAAGACAGGGCGCAGATACGCAGTATTTT
>NA|NA|TRBJ1-4|TRBV3-1/TRBV3-2
CASSQDPLQGMDEKLFF
TGTGCCAGCAGCCAAGACCCCCTTCAGGGGATGGACGAAAAACTGTTTTTT
>NA|few|TRBJ2-7|TRBV10-3
CAISVAGLNEQYF
TGTGCCATCAGTGTGGCAGGCCTAAACGAGCAGTACTTC
>TRBD1|NA|TRBJ1-1|TRBV9
CASSVTGQGNTEAFF
TGTGCCAGCAGCGTTACGGGACAGGGGAACACTGAAGCTTTCTTT
>NA|NA|TRBJ1-2|TRBV19
CASSKPPGSDGYTF
TGTGCCAGTAGTAAACCCCCAGGGTCCGATGGCTACACCTTC
>TRBD1|many|TRBJ2-7|TRBV29-1
CSVQGTPTSYEQYF
TGCAGCGTACAGGGGACCCCAACTTCTTACGAGCAGTACTTC
>NA|NA|TRBJ1-1|TRBV6-5
CASSFGGAMNTEAFF
TGTGCCAGCAGTTTCGGGGGGGCAATGAACACTGAAGCTTTCTTT
>TRBD1|NA|TRBJ1-1|TRBV2
CASRQTGGMAEAFF
TGTGCCAGCAGGCAGACAGGGGGGATGGCTGAAGCTTTCTTT
>TRBD1|NA|TRBJ1-1|TRBV2
CASRDRGMNTEAFF
TGTGCCAGCAGGGACAGGGGGATGAACACTGAAGCTTTCTTT
>TRBD2|NA|TRBJ2-7|TRBV9
CASSPGGGYSSEQYF
TGTGCCAGCAGCCCGGGCGGGGGGTATTCATCCGAGCAGTACTTC
>TRBD1|NA|TRBJ1-6|TRBV27
CASSRTWGQGQSPLHF
TGTGCCAGCAGCAGAACCTGGGGACAGGGACAGTCACCCCTCCACTTT
>TRBD1|NA|TRBJ1-6|TRBV9
CASSGRDRASPLHF
TGTGCCAGCAGCGGCCGGGACAGGGCTTCACCCCTCCACTTT
>NA|NA|TRBJ1-1|TRBV4-1
CASSQVARNTEAFF
TGCGCCAGCAGCCAAGTAGCCAGGAACACTGAAGCTTTCTTT
>NA|NA|TRBJ1-3|TRBV5-1
CASSLGQFPGNTIYF
TGCGCCAGCAGCTTGGGTCAGTTCCCTGGAAACACCATATATTTT
>TRBD1|once|TRBJ1-1|TRBV6-6
CASRTGSTGGVTEAFF
TGTGCCAGCAGGACGGGCTCGACAGGGGGTGTGACTGAAGCTTTCTTT
>NA|once|TRBJ1-4|TRBV14
CASSEDGGSLKKLFF
TGTGCCAGCAGCGAAGACGGGGGTAGCCTGAAAAAACTGTTTTTT
>NA|NA|TRBJ2-1|TRBV7-8
CASSLAAGRSLGNEQFF
TGTGCCAGCAGCTTAGCAGCAGGGCGATCGCTGGGGAATGAGCAGTTCTTC
>TRBD2|NA|TRBJ2-3|TRBV5-4
CASSVGGLAGKVDTQYF
TGTGCCAGCAGCGTTGGGGGACTAGCGGGGAAGGTTGATACGCAGTATTTT
>TRBD1|NA|TRBJ1-1|TRBV5-1
CASSLVDSQGGKSSAFF
TGCGCCAGCAGCTTGGTCGACAGCCAGGGGGGAAAATCCTCGGCTTTTTTT
>TRBD1|NA|TRBJ2-1|TRBV5-8
CASNERGQIIDEQFF
TGTGCCAGCAATGAGAGGGGGCAGATTATCGATGAGCAGTTCTTC
>TRBD1|NA|TRBJ2-2|TRBV28
CASRRQGNTGELFF
TGTGCCAGCAGGAGACAGGGGAACACCGGGGAGCTGTTTTTT
>NA|NA|TRBJ2-1|TRBV10-3
CAIRAYRGNEQFF
TGTGCCATCAGGGCATACCGGGGGAATGAGCAGTTCTTC
>NA|NA|TRBJ1-5|TRBV7-2
CASSLVGGTQHF
TGTGCCAGCAGCTTAGTGGGAGGCACCCAGCATTTT
>NA|NA|TRBJ2-1|TRBV11-3
CASSLYEDSGGFNEQFF
TGTGCCAGCAGCTTATACGAAGACAGTGGAGGGTTCAATGAGCAGTTCTTC
>NA|NA|TRBJ2-3|TRBV27
CASSFSAKYTDTQYF
TGTGCCAGCAGTTTTAGCGCCAAATACACAGATACGCAGTATTTT
>NA|NA|TRBJ2-1|TRBV27
CASSLVGGAYNEQFF
TGTGCCAGCAGTTTAGTTGGGGGGGCGTACAATGAGCAGTTCTTC
>NA|NA|TRBJ1-6|TRBV7-2
CASSSRRGGSNSPLHF
TGTGCCAGCAGCTCTCGTCGAGGGGGTAGTAATTCACCCCTCCACTTT
>NA|NA|TRBJ1-2|TRBV6-6
CASSQQGGGYTF
TGTGCCAGCAGCCAACAGGGTGGGGGCTACACCTTC
>NA|NA|TRBJ2-2|TRBV11-3
CASSLARGNTGELFF
TGTGCCAGCAGCTTAGCTCGCGGGAACACCGGGGAGCTGTTTTTT
>TRBD1|once|TRBJ2-5|TRBV24-1
CATSDYTGGQETQYF
TGTGCCACCTCGGACTATACAGGGGGGCAAGAGACCCAGTACTTC
>NA|NA|TRBJ1-6|TRBV6-4
CASSWPRRGLSYNSPLHF
TGTGCCAGCAGTTGGCCCCGGAGGGGTCTCTCCTATAATTCACCCCTCCACTTT
>TRBD2|NA|TRBJ2-1|TRBV20-1
CSASLWGTTQFF
TGCAGTGCTAGTCTTTGGGGGACTACGCAGTTCTTC